The rows below give T cell receptor beta chains drawn from one sample of a study of response to subunit inactivated influenza vaccine. TCRdb used MiXCR to reprocess the RT-PCR reads, holding one entry per CDR3 protein. Altogether around 500,000 distinct CDR3 sequences are present, approximately 11% being singletons, with the ten largest covering about 12%. The specimen comprised PBMCs from blood, sampled around seven weeks after vaccination. These receptors all come from a man in his fifties or sixties who received an inactivated influenza vaccine. CDR3s include the opening cysteine and the closing phenylalanine or tryptophan. A D gene is named only where the DNA matches it firmly. Size tells how often a clone was seen (once, few, many) or the class of an expanded clone, and some rows leave it out.

TRBD2	TRBV29-1	few	TRBJ2-3	TGCAGCGCAAGACTAGCCCGCACAGATACGCAGTATTTT	CSARLARTDTQYF
TRBD2	TRBV10-3	few	TRBJ2-1	TGTGCCTTGGGACTAGCGGGGGACAATGAGCAGTTCTTC	CALGLAGDNEQFF
-	TRBV4-3	many	TRBJ2-1	TGCGCCAGCAGCCAGGACAGAAGCTCCTACAATGAGCAGTTCTTC	CASSQDRSSYNEQFF
-	TRBV7-2	-	TRBJ2-1	TGTGCCAGCAGCCCCTCGGGCTCGGCCTCCAATGAGCAGTTCTTC	CASSPSGSASNEQFF
TRBD2	TRBV28	many	TRBJ2-1	TGTGCCAGCAGCAGATTAGCGGGGGGGCTGTCAAATGAGCAGTTCTTC	CASSRLAGGLSNEQFF
-	TRBV4-3	few	TRBJ2-3	TGCGCCAGCAGCCAAGAGACAGATACGCAGTATTTT	CASSQETDTQYF
TRBD1	TRBV5-6	-	TRBJ2-1	TGTGCCAGCAGCTTGGGTGGTTTGGGACAGGGATACAATGAGCAGTTCTTC	CASSLGGLGQGYNEQFF
TRBD1	TRBV6-2/TRBV6-3	few	TRBJ2-1	TGTGCCAGCAGTTGGGACAGGACGGCGTTCAATGAGCAGTTCTTC	CASSWDRTAFNEQFF
TRBD1	TRBV5-1	-	TRBJ2-3	TGCGCCAGCAGCTTCCGACAGGGTCGACCCAGCACAGATACGCAGTATTTT	CASSFRQGRPSTDTQYF
TRBD2	TRBV12-3/TRBV12-4	few	TRBJ2-5	TGTGCCAGCAGTTGGGGGGGGGGGACGGAGACCCAGTACTTC	CASSWGGGTETQYF
-	TRBV6-1	many	TRBJ2-2	TGTGCCAGCAGACCCGACTTAGGGGACACCGGGGAGCTGTTTTTT	CASRPDLGDTGELFF
-	TRBV6-2/TRBV6-3	many	TRBJ2-1	TGTGCCAGCAGACGAGAGGGGTTATATCTGGGTGAGCAGTTCTTC	CASRREGLYLGEQFF
-	TRBV5-8	few	TRBJ2-1	TGTGCCAGCAGCTTGATGGCCACCAGCTCCTACAATGAGCAGTTCTTC	CASSLMATSSYNEQFF
TRBD1	TRBV5-1	few	TRBJ2-5	TGCGCCAGCAGCTTTTGGACAGGGGAAGAGACCCAGTACTTC	CASSFWTGEETQYF
TRBD2	TRBV10-3	-	TRBJ2-7	TGTGCCATCAGTGAGTCGATTATAGCGGGAGACAACGTTTACGAGCAGTACTTC	CAISESIIAGDNVYEQYF
TRBD1	TRBV20-1	-	TRBJ2-7	TGCAGTGCTAGGAATCCGGGACAGGTCTCCTACGAGCAGTACTTC	CSARNPGQVSYEQYF
-	TRBV27	few	TRBJ1-6	TGTGCCAGCAGTCTTTACAGGGCGATTTCACCCCTCCACTTT	CASSLYRAISPLHF
-	TRBV7-2	-	TRBJ2-5	TGTGCCAGCAGCTCCGACTCACATGGGAGCCAGTACTTC	CASSSDSHGSQYF
TRBD1	TRBV2	-	TRBJ1-4	TGTGCCAGTGCAACGAGACAGGGAGGGAGTGAAAAACTGTTTTTT	CASATRQGGSEKLFF
-	TRBV13	-	TRBJ1-3	TGTGCCAGCAGCTTAAATAGGCCAGGTGGAAACACCATATATTTT	CASSLNRPGGNTIYF
TRBD2	TRBV5-1	few	TRBJ2-7	TGCGCCAGCAGCGAACCGGGACTAGCTGGGGAGCAGTACTTC	CASSEPGLAGEQYF
-	TRBV5-5	few	TRBJ2-7	TGTGCCAGCAGCTTGGGCGTAGACTCCGGCGAGCAGTACTTC	CASSLGVDSGEQYF
-	TRBV29-1	many	TRBJ1-4	TGCAGCATTGAGCAGGGGTCTAATGAAAAACTGTTTTTT	CSIEQGSNEKLFF
-	TRBV3-1	-	TRBJ2-5	TGTGCCAGCAGCCAAGAGCCGGGGATGGAGACCCAGTACTTC	CASSQEPGMETQYF
TRBD2	TRBV7-2	-	TRBJ2-7	TGTGCCAGCAGCTTATTGACGGGGGGTGGGAGGGAGCAGTACTTC	CASSLLTGGGREQYF
TRBD2	TRBV24-1	many	TRBJ2-1	TGTGCCACCAGTGAACCCGGACTAGCGGGATTCCTGTTCTTC	CATSEPGLAGFLFF
-	TRBV2	few	TRBJ1-6	TGTGCCAGCTGTGACCGGAGCTCCTATAATTCACCCCTCCACTTT	CASCDRSSYNSPLHF
-	TRBV12-3/TRBV12-4	many	TRBJ2-5	TGTGCCAGCAGTTTACGACACCGAAAAGAGACCCAGTACTTC	CASSLRHRKETQYF
-	TRBV15	-	TRBJ2-2	TGTGCCACCAGCAGAGATTTAGGTCTTTTATCCGGGGAGCTGTTTTTT	CATSRDLGLLSGELFF
TRBD2	TRBV20-1	-	TRBJ2-1	TGCAGTGCTAGAGATATTCGACTAGCGGGGGGTTCGGAGCAGTTCTTC	CSARDIRLAGGSEQFF
-	TRBV6-2/TRBV6-3	few	TRBJ1-5	TGTGCCAGCAGTAAACCCTTACATAGCAATCAGCCCCAGCATTTT	CASSKPLHSNQPQHF
-	TRBV27	few	TRBJ2-5	TGTGCCAGCAGCCCCCTATGGAACACCCAAGAGACCCAGTACTTC	CASSPLWNTQETQYF
-	TRBV4-3	-	TRBJ2-5	TGCGCCAGCAGCCAAGTATCCGGGATCACGGAGACCCAGTACTTC	CASSQVSGITETQYF
-	TRBV9	many	TRBJ2-1	TGTGCCAGCAGCGTAGCAGGGACCCAGTACAATGAGCAGTTCTTC	CASSVAGTQYNEQFF
TRBD2	TRBV11-2	many	TRBJ2-5	TGTGCCAGCAGCTTAGTAGGGACTAGCGGGAGAAGCGTCCAAGAGACCCAGTACTTC	CASSLVGTSGRSVQETQYF
-	TRBV5-1	-	TRBJ1-2	TGCGCCAGCAGCTCGGAGGGGGTGAATGGCTACACCTTC	CASSSEGVNGYTF